This T cell receptor (beta chain) was recovered during a study of post-analysis software for immune sequencing data. Study overall: The courses of disease that were included comprised relapsing-remitting, secondary progressive and progressive-relapsing multiple sclerosis. Study conclusions and caveats: The study found TRBV5-6, TRBV5-1 and TRBV20-1 among roughly 5 TRBV segments more frequent in patients than controls. Compared against controls, patients with multiple sclerosis displayed significantly lower normalized Chao1 diversity.

Worth noting for this clonotype: The antigen is undetermined.

The CDR3 is 15 residues long. Per the germline V gene, CDR1 is MNHEY and CDR2 is SVGAGI. V shed 2 bases and J shed 3 bases, with 13 bases lying between them. cDNA libraries of TCR beta carried unique molecular identifiers. TCRdb processed the PCR reads anew with MiXCR; each CDR3 protein has one entry. This table holds about 820,000 distinct CDR3 sequences, 53% found once. The chain combines TRBV6-5 with TRBJ1-2; perhaps TRBD1 as D (5 bases). The TCR originated in a girl aged 10 to 17 with multiple sclerosis. Input material: blood. CDR3 DNA: TGTGCCAGCAGTTACAGCGCAGGGCGGTACTATGGCTACACCTTC. Translating gives CASSYSAGRYYGYTF.